The 32 T cell receptor beta chains given below trace back to one sample, sequenced in a study of cytomegalovirus exposure and HLA in healthy donors. 60 Vbeta and 13 Jbeta primers were used in PCR. Assay: immunoSEQ multiplex PCR; the TCRdb copy retains only in-frame clones and omits some. This table lists roughly 190,000 clones. Material for sequencing was PBMCs. The source is a man younger than 40 in good health and CMV-seronegative.

J is TRBJ1-2 and V is TRBV30, with TRBD1 matching 7 bases. Germline loops: CDR1 GTSNPN, CDR2 SVGIG (reference sequence). This CDR3 region has 14 residues. Trimming at V came to 0 bases and at J to 2 bases, leaving 3 bases not matched to a gene. For the CDR3, the DNA is TGTGCCTGGAGTGTGTTGACAGGGAACTATGGCTACACCTTC. Protein product: CAWSVLTGNYGYTF.

V usage is TRBV27 and J usage is TRBJ1-4, with D possibly TRBD1 on 6 matching bases. This CDR3 is built from 16 residues. The germline CDR1 and CDR2 sequences are MNHEY and SMNVEV (reference sequence). The ends were cut back, 7 bases at V and 7 bases at J, with 22 bases in the middle. In DNA, the CDR3 is TGTGCCAGCACCTCCCGTCAAGGGGGTTCGGGTGAAAAACTGTTTTTT. Its translation is CASTSRQGGSGEKLFF.

CDR3 protein: CASSLWRGKPQHF. In DNA form, the CDR3 reads TGTGCCAGCAGCTTGTGGAGGGGTAAGCCCCAGCATTTT. The chain employs TRBV27 and TRBJ1-5; tentative D call: TRBD1 (5 bases). The germline V gene has CDR1 MNHEY and CDR2 SMNVEV (reference sequence). Trimming took off 6 bases at V and 8 bases at J, with 14 bases between the two ends. This CDR3 contains 13 residues.

This chain uses TRBV5-1 with TRBJ1-3; D is possibly TRBD1 (5 bases). V lost 3 bases, J lost 3 bases, and 16 bases lay in between. The CDR3 spans 16 residues. Per germline, CDR1 SGHRS and CDR2 YFSETQ. The DNA for the CDR3 is TGCGCCAGCAGCTCGGGGGGACTCGAGTATGGAAACACCATATATTTT. Its translation is CASSSGGLEYGNTIYF.

The chain uses TRBV10-1 and TRBJ2-3; TRBD2 aligns across 10 bases. This CDR3 contains 15 residues. Germline V CDR1 and CDR2: WNHNN, SYGVQD (reference sequence). Unmatched junction bases numbered 0, after V lost 2 bases and J lost 1 base. The CDR3 bases are TGCGCCAGCAGTGAGACTAGCGGGGGCACAGATACGCAGTATTTT. It yields the protein CASSETSGGTDTQYF.

The gene calls are TRBV4-3 and TRBJ2-3; 13 bases fit TRBD2. The CDR3 runs to 15 residues. Germline lookup yields CDR1 LGHNA and CDR2 YSLEER. V gave up 4 bases and J gave up 4 bases; unmatched junction bases: 2. The CDR3 DNA reads as TGCGCCAGCAGCCCCGGACTAGCGGGGGCAGATACGCAGTATTTT. This sequence encodes CASSPGLAGADTQYF.

Points on this clone: One junction end does not reproduce the germline sequence, and a read error may be involved. Here the CDR3 DNA reads TGCAGTGTTGCGATTGGGCAGGGGTTAATTGAAAAACTGTTTTTT. Translated: CSVAIGQGLIEKLFF. The rearrangement joins TRBV29-1 to TRBJ1-4; D may be TRBD1 (6 bases). Germline V CDR1 and CDR2: SQVTM, ANQGSEA. This CDR3 has 15 amino acids.

The chain joins TRBV7-2 to TRBJ1-4; 8 positions agree with TRBD1. This CDR3 region has 16 residues. Per germline, CDR1 SGHTA and CDR2 FQGNSA. The V gene end was trimmed by 3 bases and the J gene end by 8 bases; junction bases not matched to a gene: 11. CDR3 bases: TGTGCCAGCAGCTTGGACAGGGACACGGTAGGCGAAAAACTGTTTTTT. Its translation is CASSLDRDTVGEKLFF.

The chain employs TRBV11-2 and TRBJ1-1; perhaps TRBD1 as D (5 bases). This CDR3 is 14 amino acids long. Germline V gene sequence: CDR1 SGHAT, CDR2 FQNNGV. V shed 5 bases and J shed 4 bases, with 14 bases lying between them. The CDR3 DNA follows: TGTGCCAGCAGCCCGCCGGAGGGGATCACTGAAGCTTTCTTT. This translates into CASSPPEGITEAFF.

V is TRBV5-1 and J is TRBJ1-1; D gene ambiguous. The germline gives CDR1 SGHRS, CDR2 YFSETQ. CDR3 length: 15 residues. Trimming stripped 4 bases from V and 1 base from J, with 14 bases between. The CDR3 sequence is CASSPAETWNTEAFF. As DNA, the CDR3 is TGCGCCAGCAGCCCGGCGGAGACGTGGAACACTGAAGCTTTCTTT.

The V call is TRBV29-1, the J call TRBJ2-3; the match to TRBD2 covers 8 bases. CDR3 length: 16 residues. Trimming took 7 bases from V and 6 from J; bases not matched to a gene: 18. The germline CDR1 and CDR2 sequences are SQVTM and ANQGSEA. CDR3 nucleotides: TGCAGCGCAAGTGGAAACGGGGGGGCTTATTTGGATACGCAGTATTTT. This codes for CSASGNGGAYLDTQYF.

V and J are TRBV29-1 and TRBJ2-1, with D possibly TRBD2 on 5 matching bases. Trimming shortened V by 4 bases and J by 6 bases, and 16 bases separated the two germline ends. The CDR3 sequence is 14 residues long. Germline CDR1 is SQVTM and CDR2 is ANQGSEA. The CDR3 loop is CSVGRLAWANEQFF. DNA of the CDR3: TGCAGCGTTGGGCGGCTAGCTTGGGCCAATGAGCAGTTCTTC.

V and J are TRBV18 and TRBJ2-2, with 7 bases identical to TRBD1. This CDR3 has 13 amino acids. V trimming: 3 bases; J trimming: 6 bases; junction bases outside the gene matches: 1. Germline V CDR1 and CDR2: KGHSH, LQKENI. CDR3 coding DNA: TGTGCCAGCTCACCGACAGGGCCCGGGGAGCTGTTTTTT. This codes for CASSPTGPGELFF.

The chain links TRBV5-4 to TRBJ2-3, with TRBD2 matching over 11 bases. Germline CDR1 is SGHNT and CDR2 is YYREEE (reference sequence). The CDR3 is 17 residues long. The ends lost 5 bases at V and 1 base at J; junction bases unmatched: 9. This chain's CDR3 is CASRVSGGGWGTDTQYF. Written as DNA, the CDR3 is TGTGCCAGCAGGGTTAGCGGGGGGGGATGGGGCACAGATACGCAGTATTTT.

CDR3: CASSQDPATGTYEQYF. CDR3 DNA sequence: TGCGCCAGCAGCCAAGACCCTGCCACAGGGACCTACGAGCAGTACTTC. The chain joins TRBV4-3 to TRBJ2-7, with TRBD1 as a possible D gene (6 bases). CDR1 LGHNA and CDR2 YSLEER come from the germline V gene. V was pared by 0 bases and J by 2 bases, with 14 bases between. The CDR3 sequence is 16 residues long.

The chain combines TRBV7-9 with TRBJ2-5; TRBD2 matches at 12 bases. The J call may be incorrect, as the DNA end agrees better with TRBJ2-7. CDR1 and CDR2 from the germline V gene are SEHNR and FQNEAQ (reference sequence). This CDR3 comprises 15 residues. The CDR3 sequence is CASSLRTSGAIEQYF. CDR3 bases: TGTGCCAGCAGCTTACGGACTAGCGGGGCGATCGAGCAGTACTTC.

V and J are TRBV18 and TRBJ1-1; TRBD1 is a possible D gene (5 bases). Trimming pared 3 bases from V and 2 bases from J, leaving 13 bases between. There are 15 residues in the CDR3. Germline CDR1 KGHSH, CDR2 LQKENI. CDR3 protein: CASSPQGRVNTEAFF. The CDR3, as DNA: TGTGCCAGCTCACCGCAGGGTAGGGTCAACACTGAAGCTTTCTTT. The whole variable domain, remainder taken from reference TRBV18 and TRBJ1-1, is NAGVMQNPRHLVRRRGQEARLRCSPMKGHSHVYWYRQLPEEGLKFMVYLQKENIIDESGMPKERFSAEFPKEGPSILRIQQVVRGDSAAYFCASSPQGRVNTEAFFGQGTRLTVV.

The chain couples TRBV28 to TRBJ2-1, with 11 bases identical to TRBD2. The ends lost 5 bases at V and 3 bases at J; junction bases unmatched: 15. Germline-derived CDR1 and CDR2 are MDHEN and SYDVKM. CDR3 length: 19 residues. This chain's CDR3 is CASSTLVREGLADYNEQFF. For the CDR3, the DNA is TGTGCCAGCAGTACCCTCGTAAGAGAGGGACTAGCGGACTACAATGAGCAGTTCTTC.

The chain employs TRBV19 and TRBJ2-7, with 7 bases that match TRBD1. The CDR3 length is 15 residues. The V gene's germline CDR1 is LNHDA and CDR2 SQIVND (reference sequence). V lost 7 bases to trimming and J lost 3 bases; unmatched junction nucleotides: 12. The CDR3 nucleotides are TGTGCCAGTACCCAGGGGGACACAGGCCGCTACGAGCAGTACTTC. It encodes CASTQGDTGRYEQYF.

The V gene is TRBV6-1, the J gene TRBJ1-1, with 8 bases aligning to TRBD1. This CDR3 has 18 residues. V shed 4 bases and J 4 bases; nucleotides not matched to a gene: 17. Germline V gene data show CDR1 as MNHNS and CDR2 as SASEGT. CDR3 DNA: TGTGCCAGCAGTGGAGTCGTGGGCGTGACAGGGGCCACCACTGAAGCTTTCTTT. This translates into CASSGVVGVTGATTEAFF.

The V and J genes are TRBV9 and TRBJ1-4, with 8 bases matching TRBD1. Looked up from germline, CDR1 is SGDLS and CDR2 is YYNGEE. CDR3 length: 16 amino acids. The junction had 9 bases not matched to a gene; V was cut back by 1 base and J by 7 bases. The CDR3 sequence is CASSVTPGQALEKLFF. The CDR3 DNA is TGTGCCAGCAGCGTAACGCCGGGACAGGCCCTTGAAAAACTGTTTTTT.

The gene calls are TRBV5-1 and TRBJ2-7; 10 positions match TRBD2. Germline V CDR1 and CDR2: SGHRS, YFSETQ. The CDR3 totals 17 residues. V trimming: 0 bases; J trimming: 2 bases; junction bases outside the gene matches: 8. The CDR3 here is CASSLGASGGGTYEQYF. For the CDR3, the DNA is TGCGCCAGCAGCTTGGGGGCTAGCGGGGGTGGGACCTACGAGCAGTACTTC. Drawing the rest from reference TRBV5-1 and TRBJ2-7, the complete variable domain is KAGVTQTPRYLIKTRGQQVTLSCSPISGHRSVSWYQQTPGQGLQFLFEYFSETQRNKGNFPGRFSGRQFSNSRSEMNVSTLELGDSALYLCASSLGASGGGTYEQYFGPGTRLTVT.

The J gene is TRBJ2-2, the V gene TRBV7-6; 7 nucleotides agree with TRBD1. V shed 0 bases, J shed 7 bases, and the junction held 5 bases outside the gene matches. The germline CDR1 and CDR2 sequences are SGHVS and FNYEAQ. The length of the CDR3 is 15 residues. The CDR3 nucleotides are TGTGCCAGCAGCTTAGCAGGGGGCCAGGGCGGGGAGCTGTTTTTT. The encoded protein is CASSLAGGQGGELFF.

The chain carries TRBV7-9 and TRBJ1-3; D is uncertain. The germline gives CDR1 SEHNR, CDR2 FQNEAQ (reference sequence). This CDR3 has 12 amino acids. The ends were cut back, 4 bases at V and 5 bases at J, with 6 bases in the middle. The CDR3 DNA reads TGTGCCAGCAGCTCATCCCGAAACACCATATATTTT. Translation: CASSSSRNTIYF. Drawing the rest from reference TRBV7-9 and TRBJ1-3, the complete variable domain is DTGVSQNPRHKITKRGQNVTFRCDPISEHNRLYWYRQTLGQGPEFLTYFQNEAQLEKSRLLSDRFSAERPKGSFSTLEIQRTEQGDSAMYLCASSSSRNTIYFGEGSWLTVV.

This chain uses TRBV7-3 with TRBJ2-7; 10 nucleotides agree with TRBD1. Germline lookup yields CDR1 SGHTA and CDR2 FQGTGA. The ends lost 6 bases at V and 5 bases at J; junction bases unmatched: 4. This CDR3 has 13 amino acids. The CDR3 sequence is CASRLTGGHEQYF. The CDR3 DNA reads TGTGCCAGCAGGTTGACAGGGGGCCACGAGCAGTACTTC.

The chain links TRBV4-3 to TRBJ1-5, with D possibly TRBD1 on 6 matching bases. Germline V lookup: CDR1 LGHNA, CDR2 YSLEER. V was cut by 0 bases and J by 6 bases, with 18 bases left in between. The CDR3 covers 17 residues. The CDR3 reads CASSQEVGITGTQPQHF. The CDR3 DNA sequence: TGCGCCAGCAGCCAAGAAGTGGGTATAACAGGGACTCAGCCCCAGCATTTT.

The chain is built from TRBV18 and TRBJ1-2, with D unresolved. Trimming shortened V by 3 bases and J by 2 bases, and 10 bases separated the two germline ends. Germline CDR1 reads KGHSH; CDR2 reads LQKENI. This CDR3 comprises 14 residues. The CDR3 sequence: CASSPQGENYGYTF. The CDR3 DNA is TGTGCCAGCTCACCCCAAGGAGAAAACTATGGCTACACCTTC.

The chain couples TRBV18 to TRBJ1-1; maybe TRBD1 (6 bases). Germline V gives CDR1 KGHSH, CDR2 LQKENI. The CDR3 totals 14 residues. Trimming took off 3 bases at V and 1 base at J, with 9 bases between the two ends. The CDR3 nucleotides read TGTGCCAGCTCACCGACGGACAGGAACACTGAAGCTTTCTTT. Protein: CASSPTDRNTEAFF.

For the CDR3, the DNA is TGTGCCAGCAGCTTAATAGGACAGGCTTCGAACACTGAAGCTTTCTTT. It codes for CASSLIGQASNTEAFF. The chain combines TRBV7-9 with TRBJ1-1, with TRBD1 matching 7 bases. J gave up 1 base and V 2 bases, and 7 bases lay outside the gene matches. In germline, CDR1 is SEHNR, CDR2 FQNEAQ (reference sequence). The CDR3 has 16 residues.

The rearrangement uses TRBV19 and TRBJ1-5; 9 nucleotides align to TRBD1. The CDR3 is 16 amino acids. After removal of 5 bases from V and 2 bases from J, the junction contained 7 bases not matched to a gene. Germline V gene data show CDR1 as LNHDA and CDR2 as SQIVND (reference sequence). The CDR3 loop reads CASSVRQGVGNQPQHF. The CDR3 DNA follows: TGTGCCAGTAGTGTTAGACAGGGGGTTGGCAATCAGCCCCAGCATTTT.

The V call is TRBV28, the J call TRBJ1-2; 7 bases line up with TRBD1. The germline V gene encodes CDR1 MDHEN and CDR2 SYDVKM. Losses at the gene ends were 5 bases for V and 4 bases for J; bases not matched to a gene: 10. The CDR3 sequence is 15 residues long. This CDR3 is CASSEAGTARYGYTF. CDR3 in DNA: TGTGCCAGCAGTGAAGCCGGGACAGCACGCTATGGCTACACCTTC.

The chain combines TRBV27 with TRBJ1-5; a possible D gene is TRBD1 (5 bases). Trimming pared 3 bases from V and 6 bases from J, leaving 15 bases between. The CDR3 is 15 residues long. CDR1 is MNHEY and CDR2 is SMNVEV in the germline V gene (reference sequence). The CDR3 protein is CASSFHSGWAQPQHF. The CDR3 DNA follows: TGTGCCAGCAGTTTCCATTCAGGGTGGGCTCAGCCCCAGCATTTT.